This TCR beta chain is drawn from a study of T cells after posttransplantation cyclophosphamide. Whole-study results and caveats: After PTCy, TRB diversity resembled that of CNI/methotrexate controls. Donor CD8+ memory clones often dominated recipient blood repertoires at later times.

Method: immunoSEQ multiplex PCR; TCRdb's copy keeps in-frame clones and lacks some. The profile shows around 66,000 clones, over 85% of them singletons. This related bone marrow graft donor gave peripheral blood on the day of marrow donation. V lost 4 bases, J lost 2 bases, and 4 bases stayed unmatched. The germline V gene encodes CDR1 SGHDT and CDR2 YYEEEE. This CDR3 comprises 16 residues. Note on this clone: Its antigen is unknown.

V and J are TRBV5-6 and TRBJ2-5; 14 nucleotides agree with TRBD2. This clonotype was obtained from a woman in her twenties or thirties in good health and a related stem cell transplant donor. The sequenced material came from PBMCs. In DNA form, the CDR3 reads TGTGCCAGCAGCGCTGGACTAGCGGGGGGTCAAGAGACCCAGTACTTC. Translating it yields CASSAGLAGGQETQYF.